The rows below give T cell receptor beta chains drawn from one sample of a study of Ad26.COV2.S vaccination and SARS-CoV-2 variants. Sequenced by immunoSEQ multiplex PCR; TCRdb stores in-frame clones only, minus some. The sample holds hundreds of thousands of clones; around 90% are singletons and the top ten take around 4.2%. The specimen was peripheral blood, collected after recovery from COVID-19. These receptors came from a human donor who had recovered from COVID-19. Each CDR3 is given with its conserved first and last residue. Each record gives: clone size, V gene, D gene, J gene, CDR3 DNA, CDR3 protein. A D gene is named only where the DNA matches it firmly. Clone size appears in some rows only: once, few, many, or a class for an expanded clone.

once,TRBV2,.,TRBJ2-7,TGTGCCAGCAGTTCACAGGGAACCTCCTACGAGCAGTACTTC,CASSSQGTSYEQYF
.,TRBV9,TRBD2,TRBJ2-3,TGTGCCAGCAGCGACGGACTAGCAGCAGATACGCAGTATTTT,CASSDGLAADTQYF
.,TRBV19,.,TRBJ1-3,TGTGCCAGTAGTATAGACGTCGGAAGCCTAGGAAACACCATATATTTT,CASSIDVGSLGNTIYF
.,TRBV5-4,TRBD2,TRBJ2-1,TGTGCCAGCAGCTTACCCTCGGGGGGCTACAATGAGCAGTTCTTC,CASSLPSGGYNEQFF
.,TRBV6-6,.,TRBJ1-1,TGTGCCAGCAGTTCTTCAGGTTTGAACACTGAAGCTTTCTTT,CASSSSGLNTEAFF
.,TRBV5-1,TRBD1,TRBJ1-1,TGCGCCAGCAGCTACCTACAGGGGACGAACACTGAAGCTTTCTTT,CASSYLQGTNTEAFF
.,TRBV6-5,TRBD1,TRBJ1-1,TGTGCCAGCAGCAGGACAGGCGAAGCTTTCTTT,CASSRTGEAFF
.,TRBV5-1,TRBD1,TRBJ1-1,TGCGCCAGCAGACATATGGACAGGGGTGGTGGCACTGAAGCTTTCTTT,CASRHMDRGGGTEAFF
once,TRBV27,.,TRBJ2-3,TGTGCCAGCATGAGCGGCACAGATACGCAGTATTTT,CASMSGTDTQYF
.,TRBV5-4,TRBD1,TRBJ1-1,TGTGCCAGCAGTTCGGACAGGGGAATCACTGAAGCTTTCTTT,CASSSDRGITEAFF
.,TRBV6-4,TRBD2,TRBJ2-5,TGTGCCAGCAGTGCCTCCGGGGGGAAAGAGACCCAGTACTTC,CASSASGGKETQYF
.,TRBV10-2,.,TRBJ2-1,TGCGCCAGCAGTGATCCCGGGGGACCTTACAATGAGCAGTTCTTC,CASSDPGGPYNEQFF
.,TRBV10-2,.,TRBJ2-5,TGCGCCAGCAGTTGGGATTGGAGCCATTACCAAGAGACCCAGTACTTC,CASSWDWSHYQETQYF
.,TRBV11-3,.,TRBJ1-2,TGTGCCAGCAGCTCCGTAGTGGTTGGCTACACCTTC,CASSSVVVGYTF
.,TRBV11-2,TRBD1,TRBJ1-3,TGTGCCAGCAGCTTGGGGACAGGGGTCTCTGGAAACACCATATATTTT,CASSLGTGVSGNTIYF
.,TRBV19,.,TRBJ1-2,TGTGCCAGTAGTATCATCCCCCCAGATCTACGACATGGCTACACCTTC,CASSIIPPDLRHGYTF
.,TRBV2,TRBD1,TRBJ1-4,TGTGCCAGCAGCTACAGGGGCGGGAGAGAAAAACTGTTTTTT,CASSYRGGREKLFF
.,TRBV13,.,TRBJ1-1,TGTGCCAGCAGCTTAAGAGACCCCCTGGTGGACACTGAAGCTTTCTTT,CASSLRDPLVDTEAFF
.,TRBV29-1,TRBD1,TRBJ2-7,TGCAGCGCATGGGACAGGGGCTCCTACGAGCAGTACTTC,CSAWDRGSYEQYF
.,TRBV6-1,.,TRBJ2-7,TGTGCCAGCAGTCAAGGACAGCCCTACGAGCAGTACTTC,CASSQGQPYEQYF
.,TRBV3-1/TRBV3-2,.,TRBJ1-4,TGTGCCAGCAGCCAAGCCGCGGCGGATGAAAAACTGTTTTTT,CASSQAAADEKLFF
once,TRBV24-1,.,TRBJ1-1,TGTGCCACCAGTGATTCTTGGACGGAGGACACTGAAGCTTTCTTT,CATSDSWTEDTEAFF
.,TRBV19,.,TRBJ2-1,TGTGCCAGTAGTGTTGAACGGGGGAGACGAAATGAGCAGTTCTTC,CASSVERGRRNEQFF
few,TRBV5-1,.,TRBJ2-7,TGCGCCAGCAGCTTGGGGCAGAGTATCCACGAGCAGTACTTC,CASSLGQSIHEQYF
.,TRBV21-1,.,TRBJ2-1,TGTGCCAGCAGCACCCCCCCGGGGTACAATGAGCAGTTCTTC,CASSTPPGYNEQFF
.,TRBV6-2/TRBV6-3,TRBD1,TRBJ2-7,TGTGCCAGCAACCCCCTCGGGACAGGGGTTGGTGGGCAGTACTTC,CASNPLGTGVGGQYF
.,TRBV7-2,.,TRBJ1-5,TGTGCCAGCAGCTTACTGGACAGTATCAATCAGCCCCAGCATTTT,CASSLLDSINQPQHF
.,TRBV10-3,TRBD1,TRBJ2-5,TGTGCCGCCCAACCGGGACAGGGCAAAGAGACCCAGTACTTC,CAAQPGQGKETQYF
once,TRBV7-9,TRBD1,TRBJ1-4,TGTGCCAGCAGCTTAGCGGATCTGACAGGGGCAAACGAAAAACTGTTTTTT,CASSLADLTGANEKLFF
.,TRBV19,.,TRBJ1-1,TGTGCCAGTAGTATTGGGGTAGGGTACACTGAAGCTTTCTTT,CASSIGVGYTEAFF
.,TRBV5-1,.,TRBJ1-1,TGCGCCAGCAGCTTGTCGGTATCCGGCACTGAAGCTTTCTTT,CASSLSVSGTEAFF
.,TRBV27,.,TRBJ1-5,TGTGCCAGCAGTTTTGGGGGGAGTCAGCCCCAGCATTTT,CASSFGGSQPQHF
.,TRBV28,.,TRBJ1-2,TGTGCCTCCACAGACCTATATGGCTACACCTTC,CASTDLYGYTF
.,TRBV5-1,.,TRBJ2-2,TGCGCCAGCAGCTGGGAGAGGAGCGCGAACACCGGGGAGCTGTTTTTT,CASSWERSANTGELFF
.,TRBV3-1/TRBV3-2,.,TRBJ2-5,TGTGCCAGCAGCCTCCCGGGGCCACGGGAGACCCAGTACTTC,CASSLPGPRETQYF
.,TRBV9,.,TRBJ2-1,TGTGCCAGCAGCGTACAGGGAGTCTCCTACAATGAGCAGTTCTTC,CASSVQGVSYNEQFF
.,TRBV14,.,TRBJ1-4,TGTGCCAGCAGCCGGTCTAATGAAAAACTGTTTTTT,CASSRSNEKLFF
.,TRBV12-5,.,TRBJ1-3,TGTGCTAGTGAAGGGATTGAAGGAGGCCTTGCCACTGGAAACACCATATATTTT,CASEGIEGGLATGNTIYF
.,TRBV28,TRBD1,TRBJ1-2,TGTGCCAGCAGTTTAGTAACAGGGGGCGGCTACACCTTC,CASSLVTGGGYTF
.,TRBV18,TRBD2,TRBJ2-5,TGTGCCAGCTCCAGCGGGGGCCTTGTTACCCAGTACTTC,CASSSGGLVTQYF
few,TRBV9,TRBD2,TRBJ2-7,TGTGCCAGCAGCTCCGACCTAGGGAGGGACGAGCAGTACTTC,CASSSDLGRDEQYF
.,TRBV18,.,TRBJ1-1,TGTGCCAGCTCACCACCGGGGGGAAAAGGGGACACTGAAGCTTTCTTT,CASSPPGGKGDTEAFF
.,TRBV6-5,.,TRBJ1-6,TGTGCCAGCAGCACAAGCTCCTATAATTCACCCCTCCACTTT,CASSTSSYNSPLHF
.,TRBV27,.,TRBJ2-1,TGTGCCAGCAGTCACGGGGGTGATGAGCAGTTCTTC,CASSHGGDEQFF
.,TRBV7-9,TRBD1,TRBJ1-1,TGTGCCAGCAGCTCGCGGACAGGGAGAACTGAAGCTTTCTTT,CASSSRTGRTEAFF
once,TRBV21-1,.,TRBJ1-2,TGTGCCAGCAGCTCCCGGGGCAGGGACAACTATGGCTACACCTTC,CASSSRGRDNYGYTF